This entry lists 24 T cell receptor beta chains sequenced from one sample in a study of T cell repertoires in cytomegalovirus infection. Each CDR3 protein gets one entry after TCRdb re-called the reads with MiXCR. The table lists approximately 910,000 distinct CDR3 sequences, more than 25% of them singletons, with about an eighth in the top ten. No antigen is known for these receptors. The input for sequencing was cultured CD8+ T cells from PBMCs, taken from culture after CMV antigen stimulation. Receptor source: a human donor in good health (CMV status not recorded). Some clones in this sample may be carry-over from other donors' samples.

A note on this clonotype: A clone one base away is much larger, so this may be a read error. The chain joins TRBV5-6 to TRBJ2-1; TRBD2 might be the D (5 bases). The CDR3 spans 13 residues. V lost 4 bases, J lost 3 bases, and 8 bases lay in between. The germline V gene has CDR1 SGHDT and CDR2 YYEEEE. The CDR3 sequence: CASSQRVYNEQFF. CDR3 nucleotides: TGTGCCAGCAGCCAGAGGGTCTACAATGAGCAGTTCTTC.

V usage is TRBV7-6 and J usage is TRBJ2-6; 12 nucleotides line up with TRBD1. Germline trimming cut 5 bases from V and 3 bases from J; bases unmatched to any gene: 11. Germline values: CDR1 SGHVS, CDR2 FNYEAQ. The CDR3 length is 19 residues. CDR3 nucleotides: TGTGCCAGCAGCAAACTTTCGGGACAGGGGGCGGGTGGGGCCAACGTCCTGACTTTC. Amino acids: CASSKLSGQGAGGANVLTF.

This clonotype is categorized as medium-sized. This chain links TRBV28 with TRBJ2-3; D uncertain. Germline values: CDR1 MDHEN, CDR2 SYDVKM. V was trimmed by 3 bases and J by 2 bases, leaving 9 bases between them. This CDR3 is 14 amino acids long. The chain's CDR3 is CASSFRSITDTQYF. Here the CDR3 DNA reads TGTGCCAGCAGTTTCAGGTCCATCACAGATACGCAGTATTTT.

The chain joins TRBV11-2 to TRBJ1-1; maybe TRBD1 (5 bases). V was trimmed by 3 bases and J by 1 base, leaving 9 bases between them. From germline, CDR1 is SGHAT and CDR2 FQNNGV. This CDR3 is 14 amino acids long. The CDR3 sequence is CASSFREPNTEAFF. The CDR3 DNA follows: TGTGCCAGCAGCTTCAGGGAGCCGAACACTGAAGCTTTCTTT. Full variable domain (missing parts from reference TRBV11-2 and TRBJ1-1): EAGVAQSPRYKIIEKRQSVAFWCNPISGHATLYWYQQILGQGPKLLIQFQNNGVVDDSQLPKDRFSAERLKGVDSTLKIQPAKLEDSAVYLCASSFREPNTEAFFGQGTRLTVV.

This clonotype has ten or more counts. The chain's CDR3 is CASSLVGVVTDTQYF. The CDR3 DNA follows: TGTGCCAGCAGCTTAGTAGGGGTAGTCACAGATACGCAGTATTTT. V and J are TRBV7-6 and TRBJ2-3; weak D call: TRBD1 (5 bases). The CDR3 is 15 residues long. CDR1 is SGHVS and CDR2 is FNYEAQ in the germline V gene. Trimming stripped 1 base from V and 2 bases from J, with 10 bases between.

The chain combines TRBV10-3 with TRBJ2-3, with TRBD2 matching 9 bases. Trimming cost V 2 bases and J 5 bases; bases outside gene matches: 8. The germline gives CDR1 ENHRY, CDR2 SYGVKD. The CDR3 is 16 amino acids. The CDR3 region has the DNA TGTGCCATCAGTGAGCCGACTAGCGGCCCGCAAGATACGCAGTATTTT. Protein sequence: CAISEPTSGPQDTQYF.

This sequence joins TRBV12-3 or TRBV12-4 and TRBJ1-5, with TRBD1 identical over 7 bases. The V gene end was trimmed by 5 bases and the J gene end by 11 bases; junction bases not matched to a gene: 6. The CDR3 extends over 12 amino acids. The CDR3 reads CASSQDRFTQHF. The CDR3 nucleotides are TGTGCCAGCAGTCAGGACAGGTTTACCCAGCATTTT.

The V and J genes are TRBV27 and TRBJ2-1, with D possibly called TRBD1 or TRBD2 (5 bases each). The germline gives CDR1 MNHEY, CDR2 SMNVEV (reference sequence). V lost 4 bases to trimming and J lost 6 bases, with 16 bases between them. The CDR3 loop spans 15 amino acids. The chain's CDR3 is CASSYQRGPFNEQFF. In DNA form, the CDR3 reads TGTGCCAGCAGTTACCAGAGGGGCCCATTCAATGAGCAGTTCTTC.

The V gene is TRBV5-4, the J gene TRBJ2-7; D not resolved. The CDR3 is made up of 11 amino acids. Trimming took off 4 bases at V and 5 bases at J, with 7 bases between the two ends. In germline, CDR1 is SGHNT, CDR2 YYREEE (reference sequence). The CDR3 DNA sequence: TGTGCCAGCAGCCTCCGAGACGAGCAGTACTTC. This encodes CASSLRDEQYF.

This clonotype was detected ten times or more. The chain joins TRBV7-9 to TRBJ1-2; 7 bases line up with TRBD1. V trimming: 5 bases; J trimming: 5 bases; junction bases outside the gene matches: 8. This CDR3 region has 14 residues. Per the germline V gene, CDR1 is SEHNR and CDR2 is FQNEAQ (reference sequence). The CDR3 sequence is CASSGTVPMYGYTF. The CDR3 nucleotides are TGTGCCAGCAGCGGGACAGTACCTATGTATGGCTACACCTTC.

V usage is TRBV5-5 and J usage is TRBJ2-1; D remains ambiguous. Germline CDR1 reads SGHKS; CDR2 reads YYEKEE (reference sequence). This CDR3 is 15 amino acids long. Between the trimmed V and J ends, which lost 1 base and 5 bases, there was a span of 13 bases. The CDR3 DNA follows: TGTGCCAGCAGCTTGTTTTTGGCGACGAACAATGAGCAGTTCTTC. This encodes CASSLFLATNNEQFF.

The rearrangement links TRBV7-9 to TRBJ2-5; D is possibly TRBD2 (5 bases). V was shortened by 5 bases and J by 5 bases, with 15 bases between the two germline ends. Per germline, CDR1 SEHNR and CDR2 FQNEAQ (reference sequence). This CDR3 has 14 residues. The CDR3 is CASSPSPGWETQYF. In DNA form, the CDR3 reads TGTGCCAGCAGCCCTTCCCCGGGGTGGGAGACCCAGTACTTC.

The chain employs TRBV5-4 and TRBJ2-5; possibly TRBD1 for D (5 bases). The CDR3 length is 16 residues. V was shortened by 4 bases and J by 2 bases, with 18 bases between the two germline ends. Germline loops: CDR1 SGHNT, CDR2 YYREEE (reference sequence). The CDR3 here is CASSQAYTGPQETQYF. The CDR3, as DNA: TGTGCCAGCAGCCAAGCCTACACAGGTCCGCAAGAGACCCAGTACTTC.

The chain couples TRBV6-6 to TRBJ1-3; possible D gene TRBD1, 5 bases. The CDR3 has 17 residues. V gave up 0 bases and J gave up 5 bases, with 17 bases separating them. Germline V gene data show CDR1 as MNHNY and CDR2 as SVGAGI (reference sequence). The CDR3 reads CASSYSRKGAGRNTIYF. For the CDR3, the DNA is TGTGCCAGCAGTTACTCGAGGAAAGGGGCGGGCAGAAACACCATATATTTT.

The J gene is TRBJ2-1, the V gene TRBV20-1; 12 bases fit TRBD2. V lost 0 bases, J lost 3 bases, and 6 bases stayed unmatched. This CDR3 spans 17 amino acids. The germline V gene has CDR1 DFQATT and CDR2 SNEGSKA (reference sequence). CDR3 in DNA: TGCAGTGCTAGAGAGACTAGCGGGGGCTCATACTACAATGAGCAGTTCTTC. Its translation is CSARETSGGSYYNEQFF.

This clonotype turned up a few times. This chain connects TRBV7-6 to TRBJ2-3, with 8 bases lining up with TRBD2. The CDR3 is made up of 16 amino acids. Germline V gene sequence: CDR1 SGHVS, CDR2 FNYEAQ. V was pared by 4 bases and J by 1 base, with 7 bases of the junction left unmatched. CDR3 sequence: CASSSGGGRGTDTQYF. CDR3 sequence (DNA): TGTGCCAGCAGCTCCGGGGGGGGTCGAGGCACAGATACGCAGTATTTT. The whole variable domain, filled in from reference TRBV7-6 and TRBJ2-3, reads GAGVSQSPRYKVTKRGQDVALRCDPISGHVSLYWYRQALGQGPEFLTYFNYEAQQDKSGLPNDRFSAERPEGSISTLTIQRTEQRDSAMYRCASSSGGGRGTDTQYFGPGTRLTVL.

In this sample, this clonotype turned up a few times. The chain is built from TRBV5-6 and TRBJ1-1; D remains ambiguous. The V and J ends lost 4 bases and 3 bases respectively, with 16 bases between them. The CDR3 covers 15 residues. Germline values: CDR1 SGHDT, CDR2 YYEEEE. The CDR3 bases are TGTGCCAGCAGCCTCACTCGGGGTAGGTACACTGAAGCTTTCTTT. Translation: CASSLTRGRYTEAFF.

This clonotype was detected ten times or more. V and J are TRBV7-8 and TRBJ2-1; tentatively, D is TRBD2 (7 bases). The V end was cut by 1 base, the J end by 1 base, with 14 bases between. The CDR3 extends over 17 amino acids. Germline lookup yields CDR1 SGHVS and CDR2 FQNEAQ. In DNA, the CDR3 is TGTGCCAGCAGCTTAGGTAGGGGGGGGACTTCCTACAATGAGCAGTTCTTC. The encoded protein is CASSLGRGGTSYNEQFF.

The V call is TRBV7-2, the J call TRBJ1-1, with 12 bases identical to TRBD1. The CDR3 has 15 residues. V was clipped by 5 bases and J by 7 bases; unmatched bases: 8. Germline values: CDR1 SGHTA, CDR2 FQGNSA. The CDR3 coding sequence is TGTGCCAGCAGCCCTCGGGACAGGGGGCAAAGTGAAGCTTTCTTT. Residues: CASSPRDRGQSEAFF.

The V call is TRBV18, the J call TRBJ1-1; possibly TRBD1 for D (6 bases). The CDR3 extends over 17 amino acids. Trimming took off 2 bases at V and 1 base at J, with 17 bases between the two ends. From germline, CDR1 is KGHSH and CDR2 LQKENI. CDR3 sequence: CASSPSEAGGGNTEAFF. The CDR3 DNA sequence: TGTGCCAGCTCACCATCGGAGGCCGGAGGGGGGAACACTGAAGCTTTCTTT.

The chain couples TRBV28 to TRBJ2-5; D perhaps matches TRBD2 (5 bases). Germline V gene data show CDR1 as MDHEN and CDR2 as SYDVKM. Trimming took off 6 bases at V and 5 bases at J, with 13 bases between the two ends. The CDR3 contains 13 residues. In nucleotides, the CDR3 is TGTGCCAGCAGGGTGAATCGGAGGGAGACCCAGTACTTC. Translation: CASRVNRRETQYF.

This clonotype has a single count. This chain uses TRBV2 with TRBJ2-1; 10 nucleotides agree with TRBD1. The V gene end was trimmed by 7 bases and the J gene end by 5 bases; junction bases not matched to a gene: 5. The CDR3 covers 14 residues. Germline CDR1 is SNHLY and CDR2 is FYNNEI. Here the CDR3 reads CASTDRGLDNEQFF. DNA for the CDR3: TGTGCCAGCACTGACAGGGGGCTAGACAATGAGCAGTTCTTC. Full variable domain (outside the CDR3, taken from reference TRBV2 and TRBJ2-1): EPEVTQTPSHQVTQMGQEVILRCVPISNHLYFYWYRQILGQKVEFLVSFYNNEISEKSEIFDDQFSVERPDGSNFTLKIRSTKLEDSAMYFCASTDRGLDNEQFFGPGTRLTVL.

This clonotype appeared a few times. The V gene is TRBV7-2, the J gene TRBJ2-3; no clear D gene. This CDR3 region has 11 residues. V lost 5 bases, J lost 6 bases, and 6 bases lay in between. CDR1 is SGHTA and CDR2 is FQGNSA in the germline V gene. CDR3 region: CASSREDTQYF. CDR3 bases: TGTGCCAGCAGCCGTGAGGATACGCAGTATTTT.

The chain couples TRBV20-1 to TRBJ2-1, with TRBD1 matching over 10 bases. The CDR3 totals 16 residues. With 4 bases clipped from V and 1 base from J, the junction kept 7 bases outside the gene matches. Germline V gene sequence: CDR1 DFQATT, CDR2 SNEGSKA (reference sequence). Here the CDR3 reads CSATRPGQGSYNEQFF. The CDR3 nucleotides read TGCAGTGCTACACGTCCGGGACAGGGGTCCTACAATGAGCAGTTCTTC.